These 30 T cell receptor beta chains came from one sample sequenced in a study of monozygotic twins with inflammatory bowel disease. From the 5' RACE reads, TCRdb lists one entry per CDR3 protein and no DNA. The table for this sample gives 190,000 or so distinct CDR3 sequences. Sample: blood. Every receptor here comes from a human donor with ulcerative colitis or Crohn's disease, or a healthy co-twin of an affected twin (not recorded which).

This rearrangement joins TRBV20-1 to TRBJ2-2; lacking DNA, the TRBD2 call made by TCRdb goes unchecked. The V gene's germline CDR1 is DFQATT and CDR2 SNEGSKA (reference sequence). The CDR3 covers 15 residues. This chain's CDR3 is CSARLAGANTGELFF.

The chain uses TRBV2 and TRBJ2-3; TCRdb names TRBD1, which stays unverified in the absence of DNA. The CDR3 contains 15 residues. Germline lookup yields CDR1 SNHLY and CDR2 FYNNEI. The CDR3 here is CAAQKGTGIPDTQYF.

The CDR3 spells CASSREQNTEAFF. The chain has TRBV18 and TRBJ1-1. Germline assignment: CDR1 KGHSH and CDR2 LQKENI. This CDR3 contains 13 residues.

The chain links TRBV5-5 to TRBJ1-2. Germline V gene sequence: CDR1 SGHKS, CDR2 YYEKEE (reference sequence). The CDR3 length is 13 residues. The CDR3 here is CASSLDESIGYTF.

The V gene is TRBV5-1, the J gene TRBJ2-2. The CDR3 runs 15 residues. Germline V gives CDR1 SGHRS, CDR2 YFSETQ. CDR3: CASSSLAANTGELFF.

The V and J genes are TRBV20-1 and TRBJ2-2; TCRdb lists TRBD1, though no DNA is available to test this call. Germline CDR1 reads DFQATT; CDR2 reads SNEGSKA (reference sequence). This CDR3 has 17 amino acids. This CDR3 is CSARKPSGGADTGELFF.

CDR3 residues: CASSLERGPANEQFF. The J gene is TRBJ2-1, the V gene TRBV7-3; TCRdb's assignment of TRBD1 cannot be checked, as there is no DNA. Per germline, CDR1 SGHTA and CDR2 FQGTGA. This CDR3 spans 15 amino acids.

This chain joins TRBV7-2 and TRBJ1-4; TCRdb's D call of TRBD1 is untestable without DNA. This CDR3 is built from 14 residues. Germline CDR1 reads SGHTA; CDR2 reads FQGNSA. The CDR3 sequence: CASSLVTRWGRLFF.

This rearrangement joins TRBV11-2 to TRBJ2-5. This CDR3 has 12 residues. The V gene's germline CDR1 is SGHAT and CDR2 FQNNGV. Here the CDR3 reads CASSGPKETQYF. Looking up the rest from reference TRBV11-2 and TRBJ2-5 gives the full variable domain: EAGVAQSPRYKIIEKRQSVAFWCNPISGHATLYWYQQILGQGPKLLIQFQNNGVVDDSQLPKDRFSAERLKGVDSTLKIQPAKLEDSAVYLCASSGPKETQYFGPGTRLLVL.

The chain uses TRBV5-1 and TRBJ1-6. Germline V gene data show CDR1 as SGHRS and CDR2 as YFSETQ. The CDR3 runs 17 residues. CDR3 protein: CASSLDSFSSYNSPLHF.

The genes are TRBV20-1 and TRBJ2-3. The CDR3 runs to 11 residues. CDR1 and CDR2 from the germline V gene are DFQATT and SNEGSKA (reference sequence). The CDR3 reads CSASRQDTQYF.

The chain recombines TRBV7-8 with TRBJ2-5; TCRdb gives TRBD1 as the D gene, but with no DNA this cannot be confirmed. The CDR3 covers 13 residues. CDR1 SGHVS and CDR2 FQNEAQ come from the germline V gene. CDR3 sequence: CASSLGTGETQYF.

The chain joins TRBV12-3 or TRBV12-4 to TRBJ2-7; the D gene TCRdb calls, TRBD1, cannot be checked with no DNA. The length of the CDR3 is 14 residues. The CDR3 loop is CASSHRDRSYEQYF.

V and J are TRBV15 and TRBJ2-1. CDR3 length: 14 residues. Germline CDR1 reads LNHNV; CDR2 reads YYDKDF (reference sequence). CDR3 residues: CATSRGSANNEQFF.

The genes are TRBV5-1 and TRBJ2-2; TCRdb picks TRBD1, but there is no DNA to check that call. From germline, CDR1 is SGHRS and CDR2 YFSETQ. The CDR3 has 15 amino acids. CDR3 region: CASSLTGANTGELFF. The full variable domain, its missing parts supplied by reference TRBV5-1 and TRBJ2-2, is KAGVTQTPRYLIKTRGQQVTLSCSPISGHRSVSWYQQTPGQGLQFLFEYFSETQRNKGNFPGRFSGRQFSNSRSEMNVSTLELGDSALYLCASSLTGANTGELFFGEGSRLTVL.

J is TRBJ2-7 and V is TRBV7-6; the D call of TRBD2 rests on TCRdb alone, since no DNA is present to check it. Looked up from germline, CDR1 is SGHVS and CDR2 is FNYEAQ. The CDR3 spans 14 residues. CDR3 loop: CASSLLSGSREQYF.

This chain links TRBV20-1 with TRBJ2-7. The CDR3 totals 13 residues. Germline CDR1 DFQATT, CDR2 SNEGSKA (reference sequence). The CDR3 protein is CSASQEGLYEQYF.

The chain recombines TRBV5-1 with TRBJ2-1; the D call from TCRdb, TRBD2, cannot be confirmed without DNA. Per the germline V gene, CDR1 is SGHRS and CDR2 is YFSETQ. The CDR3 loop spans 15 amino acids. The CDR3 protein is CASSRLAGGQDEQFF.

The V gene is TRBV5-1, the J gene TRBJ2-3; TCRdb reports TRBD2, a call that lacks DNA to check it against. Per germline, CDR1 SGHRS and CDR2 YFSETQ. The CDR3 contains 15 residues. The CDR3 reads CASSPGLAGRDTQYF. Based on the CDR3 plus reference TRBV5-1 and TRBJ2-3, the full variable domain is KAGVTQTPRYLIKTRGQQVTLSCSPISGHRSVSWYQQTPGQGLQFLFEYFSETQRNKGNFPGRFSGRQFSNSRSEMNVSTLELGDSALYLCASSPGLAGRDTQYFGPGTRLTVL.

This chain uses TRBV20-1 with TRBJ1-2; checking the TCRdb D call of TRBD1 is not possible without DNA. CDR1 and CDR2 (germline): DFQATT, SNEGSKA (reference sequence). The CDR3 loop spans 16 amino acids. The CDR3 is CSTDNYRQGIGYGYTF.

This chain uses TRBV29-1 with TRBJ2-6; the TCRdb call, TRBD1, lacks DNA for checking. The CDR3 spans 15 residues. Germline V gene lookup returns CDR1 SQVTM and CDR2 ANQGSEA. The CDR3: CSVRARDSGANVLTF.

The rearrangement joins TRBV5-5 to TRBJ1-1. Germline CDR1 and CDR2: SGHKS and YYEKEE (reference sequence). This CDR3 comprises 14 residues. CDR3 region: CASSAQDSNTEAFF.

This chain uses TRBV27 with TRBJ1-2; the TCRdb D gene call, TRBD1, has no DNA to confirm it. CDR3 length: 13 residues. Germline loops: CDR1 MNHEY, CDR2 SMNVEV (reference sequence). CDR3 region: CASSKRQGDGYTF.

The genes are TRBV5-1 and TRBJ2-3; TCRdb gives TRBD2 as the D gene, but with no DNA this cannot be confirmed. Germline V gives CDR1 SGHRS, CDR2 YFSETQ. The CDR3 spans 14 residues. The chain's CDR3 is CASYPGPGTDTQYF.

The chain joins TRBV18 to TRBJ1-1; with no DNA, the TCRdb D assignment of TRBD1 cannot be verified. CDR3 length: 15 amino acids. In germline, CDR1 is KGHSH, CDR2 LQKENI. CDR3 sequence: CASSLTGGQSTEAFF.

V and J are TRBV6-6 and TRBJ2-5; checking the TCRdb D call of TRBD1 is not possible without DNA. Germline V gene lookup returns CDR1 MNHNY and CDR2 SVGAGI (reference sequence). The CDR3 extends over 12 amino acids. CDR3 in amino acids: CASSRGGGTQYF.

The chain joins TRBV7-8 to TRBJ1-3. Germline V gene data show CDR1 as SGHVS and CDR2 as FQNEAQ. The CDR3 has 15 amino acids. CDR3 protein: CASSLEKISGNTIYF.

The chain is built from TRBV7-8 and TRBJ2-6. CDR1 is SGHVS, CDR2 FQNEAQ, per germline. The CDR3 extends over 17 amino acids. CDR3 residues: CASSQGARGSGANVLTF.

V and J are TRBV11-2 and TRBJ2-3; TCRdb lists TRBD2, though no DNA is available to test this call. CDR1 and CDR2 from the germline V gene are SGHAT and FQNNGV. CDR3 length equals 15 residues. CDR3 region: CASSLAKRVGDTQYF.

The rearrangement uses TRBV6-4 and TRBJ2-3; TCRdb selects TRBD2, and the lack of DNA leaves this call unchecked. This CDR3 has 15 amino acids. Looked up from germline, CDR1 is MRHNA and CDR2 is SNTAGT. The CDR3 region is CASSVGLADTDTQYF.